This T cell receptor (beta chain) was retrieved from a study of vaccination effects on CD4 cells after COVID-19 (dated 2022 in TCRdb). Study-wide context: Post-vaccine samples across the study were collected a median of 72 days after the second dose, with a range of 14 to 241. A total of roughly 9 COVID-19 convalescent patients and a handful of SARS-CoV-2-naive healthy vaccine recipients were included in the full study. The study compared SARS-CoV-2 spike-specific CD4+ TCR repertoires before and after mRNA vaccination in COVID-19 convalescent patients and infection-naive vaccine recipients. In the study, cultures from other donors were sequenced using the Oncomine TCR Beta short-read assay on an Illumina iSeq 100. Study-wide conclusions, independent of this receptor: Among healthy vaccine recipients, nearly all vaccine-induced clones were SARS-CoV-2 mono-reactive, and only 1 of 255 was cross-reactive with common cold coronaviruses. Only a small number of convalescent patients were included, and no early post-infection timepoints were available, which limited the study. Clones induced by infection and clones induced by vaccination both contracted markedly at late timepoints after vaccination, which fits with T cell responses waning over time.

In the ViraFEST assay, PBMC were stimulated with viral peptide pools, and TCR sequencing was then used to find antigen-specific CD4+ T cell clonotypes based on their expansion. After approximately 11 days of culture, CD4+ T cells were isolated with the EasySep CD4+ T cell isolation kit. Each participant received two doses of an mRNA SARS-CoV-2 vaccine, either BNT162b2 or mRNA-1273. Healthy vaccine recipients had no prior SARS-CoV-2 infection, confirmed by negative nucleocapsid antibodies before and after vaccination. Some 1.9 million PBMC per well were cultured with roughly 10 ug/ml peptides in IMDM containing 5% human AB serum, around 10 IU/ml IL-2 and gentamicin. Half of the culture medium was replaced with fresh IL-2-containing medium on days 3 and 7. Unless otherwise noted, each peptide stimulation condition was cultured in triplicate wells. PBMC were separated from whole blood using Ficoll-Paque Plus gradient centrifugation and were then either cryopreserved at -140C or used fresh. The spike proteins of SARS-CoV-2 and of the common cold coronaviruses HCoV-NL63, HCoV-OC43 and HCoV-229E were spanned by overlapping peptide pools. The QIAamp micro DNA kit was used to extract genomic DNA from the cultured CD4+ T cells.

In regard to this clone: The clone's antigen remains unknown. No clone much larger than this one lies a single base away; base qualities are absent.

The library relied on the immunoSEQ multiplex PCR assay. DNA from the cultured, isolated CD4+ T cells was subjected to TCR beta CDR3 sequencing. Per the authors' processing: The analysis removed non-productive TCR sequences, trimmed reads to the CDR3 region, and retained only CDR3s that were 7 or more amino acids long. The MANAFEST web app was used to pick out antigen-specific clonotypes by comparing their expansion in peptide wells with that in reference cultures. To be called positive, a clone needed expansion at FDR<0.05 compared with the reference and with all other wells, an odds ratio greater than 5, and a frequency greater than 0.1% in two replicate wells. Cross-reactive clonotypes were defined as significantly expanded in SARS-CoV-2 spike wells and in at least one common cold coronavirus spike condition. CDR3 similarity was assessed by Levenshtein distance with the stringdist R package, and unrooted trees were built with ape in R 3.6.1. TCRdb mirrors the immuneACCESS table, restricted to in-frame sequences. Some clones are absent from its copies; in checked studies, under half trace to an unresolved V gene, and the reason for the others is unknown. D and trimming come from the DNA, and the V and J calls and clone size come from that table. This sample gives tens of thousands of clones in total; around 82% of them show up just once. Clones ranked in the top ten supply approximately 1.9% of the sample.

The origin of this receptor is a human donor who received a COVID-19 vaccine. Sequenced here: CD4+ T cells from PBMCs cultured with HCoV-OC43 spike peptides, sampled after COVID-19 vaccination. In the paper's terms, the cell subset or site label means: HCoV-OC43 spike overlapping peptide pool stimulation.

The CDR3 is CASSSYSIGGQFF. The bases read TGTGCCAGCAGTTCCTACTCCATAGGTGGGCAGTTCTTC. This receptor chain uses TRBV28 and TRBJ2-1; the D gene cannot be named for sure. Via the germline V gene, CDR1 is MDHEN and CDR2 SYDVKM. Reading from cysteine to phenylalanine, the CDR3 counts 13 amino acids. Left in the record is the CDR3 DNA by itself, 39 bases read in frame from the first base. V is cut by 4 bases and J by 12 bases, and the space between the germline ends is 16 bases.